Below, 14 T cell receptor beta chains from the same sample are listed, as sequenced in a study of long-term antiretroviral therapy in people with HIV. This was the immunoSEQ v3.0 assay at survey level. The method was immunoSEQ multiplex PCR; TCRdb's version includes in-frame clones alone and lacks a portion of them. Among under 30,000 clones listed, around four fifths were seen once. This sample comprised unsorted PBMCs, obtained 3 years after starting antiretroviral therapy. Receptors were obtained from a man younger than 35 with HIV.

The chain recombines TRBV9 with TRBJ1-5; D call uncertain. Germline V lookup: CDR1 SGDLS, CDR2 YYNGEE. V lost 3 bases, J lost 1 base, and 11 bases lay in between. The CDR3 runs to 15 residues. The CDR3 sequence: CASSEAGRSNQPQHF. The CDR3 coding sequence is TGTGCCAGCAGCGAGGCGGGGAGGAGCAATCAGCCCCAGCATTTT.

The CDR3 DNA sequence: TGTGCCAGCACTCGGGGGGCGGGTAACACTGAAGCTTTCTTT. This codes for CASTRGAGNTEAFF. V and J are TRBV25-1 and TRBJ1-1; the D gene is possibly TRBD1 (6 bases). V was pared by 7 bases and J by 2 bases, with 14 bases between. Germline-derived CDR1 and CDR2 are MGHDK and SYGVNS. This CDR3 spans 14 amino acids.

This chain connects TRBV16 to TRBJ2-7; D is undetermined. V dropped 4 bases and J dropped 2 bases, with 15 bases sitting between them. Germline CDR1 reads KGHSY; CDR2 reads FQNENV. The CDR3 consists of 15 residues. The chain's CDR3 is CASSPTGTDTYEQYF. The CDR3 nucleotides are TGTGCCAGCAGCCCTACCGGAACAGATACCTACGAGCAGTACTTC.

V usage is TRBV7-3 and J usage is TRBJ1-1; TRBD1 is a possible D gene (5 bases). The germline V and J ends were trimmed by 3 bases and 3 bases, with 8 bases remaining between them. The CDR3 extends over 13 amino acids. CDR1 is SGHTA and CDR2 is FQGTGA in the germline V gene. CDR3 DNA: TGTGCCAGCAGCTTGGGGGAGGACACTGAAGCTTTCTTT. Translation: CASSLGEDTEAFF.

This clone was observed a few times. The gene calls are TRBV7-8 and TRBJ1-5; D remains unclear. Germline CDR1 SGHVS, CDR2 FQNEAQ. V lost 1 base and J 6 bases, leaving 7 bases between the germline ends. CDR3 length equals 13 residues. In nucleotides, the CDR3 is TGTGCCAGCAGCTTAGGCGTTGGTCAGCCCCAGCATTTT. Its translation: CASSLGVGQPQHF.

This clone appeared a few times. This chain connects TRBV14 to TRBJ1-5; D uncertain. The V gene lost 7 bases and the J gene lost 0 bases, with 25 bases spanning the gap. This CDR3 is built from 19 residues. The germline CDR1 and CDR2 sequences are SGHDN and FVKESK. The CDR3 DNA follows: TGTGCCAGCAACTTCGCGTTTCGGGGTACGAGGGATAGCAATCAGCCCCAGCATTTT. This codes for CASNFAFRGTRDSNQPQHF.

This clone was picked up one time. This chain uses TRBV5-4 with TRBJ2-2; D not resolved. Deletions cut 4 bases from V and 6 bases from J, with 10 bases between. The CDR3 spans 13 residues. Germline V lookup: CDR1 SGHNT, CDR2 YYREEE (reference sequence). CDR3 DNA: TGTGCCAGCAGCGGGGTCGTTCCCGGGGAGCTGTTTTTT. Protein product: CASSGVVPGELFF.

The chain is built from TRBV6-6 and TRBJ1-1; D may be TRBD1 (5 bases). CDR1 is MNHNY, CDR2 SVGAGI, per germline (reference sequence). This CDR3 is 12 amino acids long. Trimming removed 8 bases at V and 6 bases at J, with 13 bases between. CDR3 sequence (DNA): TGTGCCAGCTGGCTGGGGGGGGCTGAAGCTTTCTTT. Protein sequence: CASWLGGAEAFF.

The chain carries TRBV28 and TRBJ1-4; 10 bases map to TRBD1. The CDR3 runs to 21 residues. Germline loops: CDR1 MDHEN, CDR2 SYDVKM. V shed 1 base and J 0 bases; nucleotides not matched to a gene: 14. In DNA, the CDR3 is TGTGCCAGCAGTTTATTATTCCGACCTGGACAGGGGGTGTCAACTAATGAAAAACTGTTTTTT. This translates into CASSLLFRPGQGVSTNEKLFF. Full variable domain (rest looked up from reference TRBV28 and TRBJ1-4): DVKVTQSSRYLVKRTGEKVFLECVQDMDHENMFWYRQDPGLGLRLIYFSYDVKMKEKGDIPEGYSVSREKKERFSLILESASTNQTSMYLCASSLLFRPGQGVSTNEKLFFGSGTQLSVL.

The chain couples TRBV6-5 to TRBJ2-3; 10 bases align to TRBD2. CDR1 is MNHEY and CDR2 is SVGAGI in the germline V gene. The CDR3 runs to 14 residues. The trim removed 3 bases at V and 4 bases at J, leaving 1 base unmatched. The CDR3 DNA reads as TGTGCCAGCAGTTATGGGACTAGCGCAGATACGCAGTATTTT. The encoded protein is CASSYGTSADTQYF.

This chain connects TRBV18 to TRBJ2-3; D ambiguous. V was cut by 4 bases and J by 7 bases, with 9 bases left in between. The V gene's germline CDR1 is KGHSH and CDR2 LQKENI. The CDR3 sequence is 12 residues long. The CDR3 sequence: CASSRPLNTQYF. In DNA, the CDR3 is TGTGCCAGCTCACGGCCATTGAATACGCAGTATTTT.

The genes are TRBV29-1 and TRBJ2-5; the D is unclear. V gave up 5 bases and J gave up 3 bases, with 13 bases separating them. Looked up from germline, CDR1 is SQVTM and CDR2 is ANQGSEA. The CDR3 spans 13 residues. Written as DNA, the CDR3 is TGCAGCGTTTCCCGTGGTACAGAAGAGACCCAGTACTTC. It is translated as CSVSRGTEETQYF. The variable domain in full, completed from reference TRBV29-1 and TRBJ2-5, reads SAVISQKPSRDICQRGTSLTIQCQVDSQVTMMFWYRQQPGQSLTLIATANQGSEATYESGFVIDKFPISRPNLTFSTLTVSNMSPEDSSIYLCSVSRGTEETQYFGPGTRLLVL.

The rearrangement links TRBV28 to TRBJ2-5, with TRBD2 matching 8 bases. Per the germline V gene, CDR1 is MDHEN and CDR2 is SYDVKM. V trimming: 5 bases; J trimming: 5 bases; junction bases outside the gene matches: 7. The length of the CDR3 is 14 residues. The CDR3 DNA is TGTGCCAGCAGTCTCGGGGGGGCCAGGGAGACCCAGTACTTC. Its translation: CASSLGGARETQYF.

Remarks on this clone: Within the sample, other DNA sequences also encode this same CDR3. This chain joins TRBV30 and TRBJ1-5; 9 bases agree with TRBD1. The CDR3 totals 13 residues. Germline V lookup: CDR1 GTSNPN, CDR2 SVGIG (reference sequence). The junction had 1 base not matched to a gene; V was cut back by 2 bases and J by 5 bases. The CDR3 DNA follows: TGTGCCTGGAGTAGACAGGGGGATCAGCCCCAGCATTTT. Translation gives CAWSRQGDQPQHF.